This T cell receptor (beta chain) was sequenced for a study of T cell repertoires and Cas9 in healthy adults. Looking at the study overall: SpCas9-reactive CD4 and CD8 T cells were characterized for potency, cytotoxicity and lineage. Study-wide results and limits: SpCas9-reactive effector T cells were reportedly restrained in vitro by SpCas9-reactive regulatory T cells.

V was pared by 4 bases and J by 2 bases, with 17 bases between. This CDR3 spans 16 amino acids. CDR1 is SGHRS and CDR2 is YFSETQ in the germline V gene. Worth noting for this clone: Its antigen is undetermined.

Libraries were prepared by immunoSEQ multiplex PCR; TCRdb keeps only in-frame clonotypes and omits some of them. The table records tens of thousands of clones, approximately 90% of them present only once. The chain uses TRBV5-1 and TRBJ2-3; D call uncertain. The specimen was CD4+ effector T cells (CD127+, CD25-, CD137-, CD154-) from PBMCs; culture status not recorded. The receptor was isolated from a human donor in good health. The CDR3 DNA follows: TGCGCCAGCAGCCCATCTTTAGGCCCATCCACAGATACGCAGTATTTT. As protein: CASSPSLGPSTDTQYF.